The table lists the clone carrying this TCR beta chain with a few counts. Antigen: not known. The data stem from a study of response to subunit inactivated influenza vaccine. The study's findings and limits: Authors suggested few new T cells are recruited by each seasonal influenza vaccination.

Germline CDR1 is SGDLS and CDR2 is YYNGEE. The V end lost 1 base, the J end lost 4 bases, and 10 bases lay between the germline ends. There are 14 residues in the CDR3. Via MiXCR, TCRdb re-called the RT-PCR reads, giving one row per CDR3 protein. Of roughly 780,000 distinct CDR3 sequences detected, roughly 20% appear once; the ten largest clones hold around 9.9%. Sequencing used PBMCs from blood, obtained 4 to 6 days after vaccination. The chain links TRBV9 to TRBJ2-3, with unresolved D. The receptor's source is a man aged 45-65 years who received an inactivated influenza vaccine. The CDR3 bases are TGTGCCAGCAGCGTATTAGAGCATCCAGATACGCAGTATTTT. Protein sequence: CASSVLEHPDTQYF.